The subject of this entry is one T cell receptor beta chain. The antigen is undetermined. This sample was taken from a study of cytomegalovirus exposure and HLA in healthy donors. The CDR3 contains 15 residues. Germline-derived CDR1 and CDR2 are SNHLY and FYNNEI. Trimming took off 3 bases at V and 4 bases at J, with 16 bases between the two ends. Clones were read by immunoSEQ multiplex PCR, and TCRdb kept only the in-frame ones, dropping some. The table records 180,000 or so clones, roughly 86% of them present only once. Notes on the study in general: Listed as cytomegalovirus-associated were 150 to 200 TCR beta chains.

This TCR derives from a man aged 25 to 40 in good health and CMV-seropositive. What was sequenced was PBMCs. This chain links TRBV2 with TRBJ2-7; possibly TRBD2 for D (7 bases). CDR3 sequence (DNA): TGTGCCAGCAGTGATCGTGGGGGGGCGGCATACGAGCAGTACTTC. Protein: CASSDRGGAAYEQYF. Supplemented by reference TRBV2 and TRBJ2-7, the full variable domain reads EPEVTQTPSHQVTQMGQEVILRCVPISNHLYFYWYRQILGQKVEFLVSFYNNEISEKSEIFDDQFSVERPDGSNFTLKIRSTKLEDSAMYFCASSDRGGAAYEQYFGPGTRLTVT.